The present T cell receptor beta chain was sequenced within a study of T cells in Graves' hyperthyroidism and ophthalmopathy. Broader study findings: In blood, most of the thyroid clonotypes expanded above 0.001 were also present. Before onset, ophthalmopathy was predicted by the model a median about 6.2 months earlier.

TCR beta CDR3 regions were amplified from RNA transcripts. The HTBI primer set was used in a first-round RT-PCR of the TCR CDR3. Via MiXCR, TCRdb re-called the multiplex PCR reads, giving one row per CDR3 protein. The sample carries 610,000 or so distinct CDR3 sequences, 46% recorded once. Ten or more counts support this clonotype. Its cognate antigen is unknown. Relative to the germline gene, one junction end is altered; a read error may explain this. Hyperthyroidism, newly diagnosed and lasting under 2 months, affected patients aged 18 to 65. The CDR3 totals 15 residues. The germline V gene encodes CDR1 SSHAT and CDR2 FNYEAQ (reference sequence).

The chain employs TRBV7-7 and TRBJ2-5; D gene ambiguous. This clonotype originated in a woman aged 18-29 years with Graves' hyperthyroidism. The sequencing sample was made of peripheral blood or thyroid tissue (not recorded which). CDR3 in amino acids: CASSFRLVPQETQYF. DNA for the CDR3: TGTGCTAGCAGCTTCCGCTTAGTACCGCAAGAGACCCAGTACTTC.